This TCR beta chain was captured in a study of blood T cell repertoires in COVID-19. Only in-frame clones appear in the TCRdb table, and some are missing; sequencing was by immunoSEQ multiplex PCR. The sample comprises roughly 430,000 clones, approximately 91% of which are singletons, and roughly 2% rests with the top ten. This clone showed up just once. This CDR3 region has 12 residues. Trimming cost V 6 bases and J 2 bases, with 7 bases left between them. The sequenced sample was PBMCs or T cells enriched from blood (not recorded which). This rearrangement joins TRBV12-3 or TRBV12-4 to TRBJ1-1; tentatively, D is TRBD1 (5 bases). This clonotype originated in a woman in her 40s with acute COVID-19. The CDR3 here is CASSDSNTEAFF. The CDR3 bases are TGTGCCAGCAGCGACAGCAACACTGAAGCTTTCTTT.